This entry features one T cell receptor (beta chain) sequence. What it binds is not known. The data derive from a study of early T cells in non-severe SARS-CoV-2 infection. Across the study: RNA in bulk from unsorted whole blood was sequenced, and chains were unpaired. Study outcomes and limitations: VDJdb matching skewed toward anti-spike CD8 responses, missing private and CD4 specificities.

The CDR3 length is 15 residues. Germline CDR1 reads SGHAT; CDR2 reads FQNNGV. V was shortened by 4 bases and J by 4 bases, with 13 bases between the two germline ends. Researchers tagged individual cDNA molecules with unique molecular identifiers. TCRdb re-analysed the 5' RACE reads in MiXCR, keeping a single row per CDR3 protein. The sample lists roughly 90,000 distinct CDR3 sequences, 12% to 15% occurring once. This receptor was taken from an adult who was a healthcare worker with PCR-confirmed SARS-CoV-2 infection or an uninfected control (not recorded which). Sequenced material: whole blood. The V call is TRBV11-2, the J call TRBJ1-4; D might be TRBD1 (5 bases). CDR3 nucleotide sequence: TGTGCCAGCAGCTCCCAGGGACGGCGTAATGAAAAACTGTTTTTT. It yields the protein CASSSQGRRNEKLFF.